Sequencing of this TCR beta chain was carried out in a study of human T cells and chemical hapten exposure. Regarding the study as a whole: Counts of TCRs above 1 in 1000 frequency stayed unchanged with DPC sensitization.

This clonotype was counted a few times. Antigen specificity is unknown. Individual cDNA molecules received unique molecular identifiers in the library. Methods used by the authors: Ranging from about 20,000 to 700,000, TCR counts per sample had a median value of around 92,000. TCRdb reprocessed the RACE reads with MiXCR, giving one entry per CDR3 protein. The V and J calls follow TCRdb's processing rather than the paper's. The sample shows roughly 380,000 distinct CDR3 sequences, more than 4.5% of them seen only once. Time point: patch test 1, 2 weeks after DPC sensitization. As for treatment: therapeutic diphenylcyclopropenone sensitization with weekly scalp DPC. Deletions cut 2 bases from V and 5 bases from J, with 10 bases between. There are 13 residues in the CDR3. Germline values: CDR1 SGHNT, CDR2 YYREEE (reference sequence).

This clonotype originated in a woman aged 50 to 65 with alopecia areata. Some clones in this sample may be carry-over from other donors' samples. This chain links TRBV5-4 with TRBJ2-5, with D possibly matching TRBD1 (5 bases). The sequenced sample was whole blood, obtained in connection with sensitization to the hapten diphenylcyclopropenone (DPC). The CDR3 DNA reads as TGTGCCAGCAGCTTTAGCAGGGTCGAGACCCAGTACTTC. Its translation: CASSFSRVETQYF.